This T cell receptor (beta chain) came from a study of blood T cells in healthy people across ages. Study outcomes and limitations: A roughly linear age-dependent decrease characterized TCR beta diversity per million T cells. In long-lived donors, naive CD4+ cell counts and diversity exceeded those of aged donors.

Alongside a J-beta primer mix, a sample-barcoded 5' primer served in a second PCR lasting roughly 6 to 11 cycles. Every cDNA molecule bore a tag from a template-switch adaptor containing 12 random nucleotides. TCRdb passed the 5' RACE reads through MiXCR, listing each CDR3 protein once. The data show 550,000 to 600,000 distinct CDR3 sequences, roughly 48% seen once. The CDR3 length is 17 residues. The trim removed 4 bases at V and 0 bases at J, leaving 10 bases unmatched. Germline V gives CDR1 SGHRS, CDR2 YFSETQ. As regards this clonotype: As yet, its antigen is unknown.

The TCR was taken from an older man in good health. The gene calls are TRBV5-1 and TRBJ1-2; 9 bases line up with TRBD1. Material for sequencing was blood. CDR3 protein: CASSPRGQGESNYGYTF. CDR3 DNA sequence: TGCGCCAGCAGCCCCCGGGGACAGGGAGAATCTAACTATGGCTACACCTTC.